This record looks at one T cell receptor (beta chain) sequence and its context. The entry originates in a study of blood T cells in healthy people across ages. Alongside a J-beta primer mix, a sample-barcoded 5' primer served in a second PCR lasting about 6 to 11 cycles. TCRdb re-analysed the 5' RACE reads in MiXCR, keeping a single row per CDR3 protein. The sample comprises 1,300,000 or so distinct CDR3 sequences, around 55% of which are singletons, and 5% to 7% rests with the top ten. Each of the donors had approximately 10 milliliters of peripheral blood drawn into EDTA-treated Vacutainer tubes. PBMCs, at least 6.5 million per sample, were isolated. V lost 5 bases and J 8 bases, leaving 15 bases between the germline ends. Germline loops: CDR1 MDHEN, CDR2 SYDVKM. The CDR3 is made up of 13 amino acids.

This clonotype was obtained from a young man in good health. The rearrangement links TRBV28 to TRBJ1-2; D gene ambiguous. Specimen: blood. The CDR3, as DNA: TGTGCCAGCAGTCCCGTAAGGGTAGGAGGCTACACCTTC. Amino acids: CASSPVRVGGYTF.